This T cell receptor beta chain was sequenced in a study of blood T cells in healthy people across ages. The sample holds a few counts of this clonotype. Its cognate antigen is unknown. The second PCR ran roughly 6 to 11 cycles with a sample-barcoded 5' primer and J-beta primers. TCRdb reprocessed the 5' RACE reads with MiXCR, giving one entry per CDR3 protein. The sample holds more than 900,000 distinct CDR3 sequences, almost 30% seen once. Overall study findings and caveats: Estimates of total diversity, which came from one million sequenced T cells, were considered to be underestimates.

V was cut by 3 bases and J by 2 bases, with 14 bases left in between. CDR1 and CDR2 from the germline V gene are MGHRA and YSYEKL. This CDR3 comprises 15 residues. The sample was also reused in another study, on T cells of mothers and their children. In that study: Per child, 3 million or so TCR beta CDR3 reads were obtained, against over 9 million per mother. The search for persistent microchimeric T cell clones detected none.

The chain employs TRBV4-1 and TRBJ2-7; D possibly uses TRBD1 or TRBD2 (5 bases each). Sequenced material: blood. This TCR was sampled from a woman in her forties in good health. The CDR3 protein is CASSQPGTGTYEQYF. DNA of the CDR3: TGCGCCAGCAGCCAGCCCGGGACGGGAACCTACGAGCAGTACTTC.